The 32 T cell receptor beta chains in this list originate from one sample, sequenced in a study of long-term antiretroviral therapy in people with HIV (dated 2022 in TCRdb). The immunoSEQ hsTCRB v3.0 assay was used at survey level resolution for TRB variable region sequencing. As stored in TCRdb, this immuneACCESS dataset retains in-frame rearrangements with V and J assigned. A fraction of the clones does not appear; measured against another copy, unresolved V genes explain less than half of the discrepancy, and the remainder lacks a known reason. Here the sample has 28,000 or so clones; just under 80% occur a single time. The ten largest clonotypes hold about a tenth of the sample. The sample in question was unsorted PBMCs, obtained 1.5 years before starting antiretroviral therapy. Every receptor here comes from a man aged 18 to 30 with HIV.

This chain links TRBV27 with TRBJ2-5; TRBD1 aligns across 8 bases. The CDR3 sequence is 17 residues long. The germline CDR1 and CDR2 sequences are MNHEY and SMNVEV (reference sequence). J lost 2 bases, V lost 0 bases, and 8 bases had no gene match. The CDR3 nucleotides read TGTGCCAGCAGTTTATCCCGTAGACAGGGGCTACAAGAGACCCAGTACTTC. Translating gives CASSLSRRQGLQETQYF.

CDR3 sequence (DNA): TGTGCCAGCAGCCCTTTGTTATCCCCTTTGGGAGGCTACACCTTC. Translating gives CASSPLLSPLGGYTF. V and J are TRBV5-8 and TRBJ1-2; unclear D gene. The CDR3 loop spans 15 amino acids. CDR1 and CDR2 (germline): SGHTS, YDEGEE. Trimming stripped 4 bases from V and 8 bases from J, with 21 bases between.

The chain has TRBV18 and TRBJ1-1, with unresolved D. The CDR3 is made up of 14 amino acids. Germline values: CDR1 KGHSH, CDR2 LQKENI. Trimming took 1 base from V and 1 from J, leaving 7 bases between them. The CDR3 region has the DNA TGTGCCAGCTCACCACGGCCGGAGAACACTGAAGCTTTCTTT. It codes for CASSPRPENTEAFF.

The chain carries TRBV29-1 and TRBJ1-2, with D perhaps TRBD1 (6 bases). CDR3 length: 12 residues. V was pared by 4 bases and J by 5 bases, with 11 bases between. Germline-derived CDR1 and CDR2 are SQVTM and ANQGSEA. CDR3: CSVGGGAYGYTF. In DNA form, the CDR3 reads TGCAGCGTTGGAGGGGGGGCATATGGCTACACCTTC.

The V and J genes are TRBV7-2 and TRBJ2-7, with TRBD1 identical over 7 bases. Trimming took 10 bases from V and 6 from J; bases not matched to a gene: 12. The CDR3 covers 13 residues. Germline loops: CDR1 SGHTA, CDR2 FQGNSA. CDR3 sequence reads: CATKKHRGGEQYF. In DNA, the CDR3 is TGTGCCACCAAGAAACACAGGGGCGGCGAGCAGTACTTC.

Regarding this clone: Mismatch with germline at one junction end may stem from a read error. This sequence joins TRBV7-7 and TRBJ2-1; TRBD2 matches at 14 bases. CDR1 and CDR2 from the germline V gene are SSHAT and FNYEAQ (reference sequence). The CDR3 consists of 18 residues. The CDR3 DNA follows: TGTGCTAGCAGCCCTAGGAGAAGACTAGCGGGGGGGCAAAATGAGCAGTTCTTC. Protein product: CASSPRRRLAGGQNEQFF.

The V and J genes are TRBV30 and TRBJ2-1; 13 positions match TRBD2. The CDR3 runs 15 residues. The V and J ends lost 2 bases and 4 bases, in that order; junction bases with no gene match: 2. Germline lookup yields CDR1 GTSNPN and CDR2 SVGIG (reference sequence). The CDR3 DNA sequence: TGTGCCTGGAGTCGACTAGCGGGGGGATACAATGAGCAGTTCTTC. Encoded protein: CAWSRLAGGYNEQFF.

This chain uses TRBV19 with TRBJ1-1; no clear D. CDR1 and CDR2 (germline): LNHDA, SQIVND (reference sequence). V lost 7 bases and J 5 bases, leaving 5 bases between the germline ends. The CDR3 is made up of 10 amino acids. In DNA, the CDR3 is TGTGCCAGTATCGGGACTGAAGCTTTCTTT. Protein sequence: CASIGTEAFF.

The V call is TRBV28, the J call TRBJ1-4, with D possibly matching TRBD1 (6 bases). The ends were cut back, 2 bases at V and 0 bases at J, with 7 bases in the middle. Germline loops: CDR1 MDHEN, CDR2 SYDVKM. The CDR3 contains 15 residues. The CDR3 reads CASSLAGATNEKLFF. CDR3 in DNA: TGTGCCAGCAGTTTAGCAGGGGCAACTAATGAAAAACTGTTTTTT.

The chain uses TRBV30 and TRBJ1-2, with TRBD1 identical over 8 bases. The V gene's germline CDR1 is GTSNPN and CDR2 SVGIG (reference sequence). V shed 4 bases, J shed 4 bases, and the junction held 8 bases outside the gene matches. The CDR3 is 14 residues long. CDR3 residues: CAWNSGGEGYGYTF. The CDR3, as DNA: TGTGCCTGGAACTCAGGGGGCGAGGGCTATGGCTACACCTTC.

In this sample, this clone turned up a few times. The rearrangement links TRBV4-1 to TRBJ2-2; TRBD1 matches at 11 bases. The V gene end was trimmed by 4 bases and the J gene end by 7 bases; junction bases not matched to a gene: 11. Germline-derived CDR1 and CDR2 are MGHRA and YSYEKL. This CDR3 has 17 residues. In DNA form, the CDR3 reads TGCGCCAGCAGCCCCAAGGTCTGGGGGACAGGGGGCGGGGAGCTGTTTTTT. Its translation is CASSPKVWGTGGGELFF.

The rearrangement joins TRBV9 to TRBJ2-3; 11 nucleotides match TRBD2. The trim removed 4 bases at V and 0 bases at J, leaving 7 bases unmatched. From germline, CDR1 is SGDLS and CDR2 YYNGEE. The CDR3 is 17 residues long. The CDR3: CASSQNIAGGSTDTQYF. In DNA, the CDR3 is TGTGCCAGCAGCCAAAATATAGCGGGGGGGAGCACAGATACGCAGTATTTT.

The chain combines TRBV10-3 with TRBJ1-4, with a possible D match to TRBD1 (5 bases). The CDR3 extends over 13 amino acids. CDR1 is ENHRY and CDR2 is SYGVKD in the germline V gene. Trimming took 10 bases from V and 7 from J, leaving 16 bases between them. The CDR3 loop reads CARGAPGGEKLFF. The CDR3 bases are TGTGCCAGAGGGGCGCCGGGTGGTGAAAAACTGTTTTTT.

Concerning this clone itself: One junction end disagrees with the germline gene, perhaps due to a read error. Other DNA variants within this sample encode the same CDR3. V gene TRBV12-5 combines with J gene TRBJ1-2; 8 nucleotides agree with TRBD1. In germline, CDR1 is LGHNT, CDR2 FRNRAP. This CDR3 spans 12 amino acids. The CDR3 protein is CASGRDRGASAF. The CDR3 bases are TGTGCTAGTGGAAGAGACAGGGGAGCCTCTGCCTTC.

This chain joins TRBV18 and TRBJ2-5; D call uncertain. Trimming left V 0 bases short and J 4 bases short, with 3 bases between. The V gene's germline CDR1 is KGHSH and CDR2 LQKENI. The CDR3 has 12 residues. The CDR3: CASSPPLETQYF. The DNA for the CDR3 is TGTGCCAGCTCACCACCGCTAGAGACCCAGTACTTC. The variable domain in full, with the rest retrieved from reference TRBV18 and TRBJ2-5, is NAGVMQNPRHLVRRRGQEARLRCSPMKGHSHVYWYRQLPEEGLKFMVYLQKENIIDESGMPKERFSAEFPKEGPSILRIQQVVRGDSAAYFCASSPPLETQYFGPGTRLLVL.

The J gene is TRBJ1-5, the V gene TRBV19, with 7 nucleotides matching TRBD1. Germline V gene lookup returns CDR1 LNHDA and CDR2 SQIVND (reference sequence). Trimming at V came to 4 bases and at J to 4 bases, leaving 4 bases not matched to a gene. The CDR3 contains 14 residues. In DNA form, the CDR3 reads TGTGCCAGTAGTACATTACAGGGGAATCAGCCCCAGCATTTT. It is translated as CASSTLQGNQPQHF.

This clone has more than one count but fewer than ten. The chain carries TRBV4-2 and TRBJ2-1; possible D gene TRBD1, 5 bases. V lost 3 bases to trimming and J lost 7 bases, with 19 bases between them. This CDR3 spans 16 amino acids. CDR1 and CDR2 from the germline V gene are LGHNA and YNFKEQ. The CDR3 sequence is CASSHGSVQGLNEQFF. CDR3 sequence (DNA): TGTGCCAGCAGCCACGGGTCGGTGCAGGGTTTAAATGAGCAGTTCTTC.

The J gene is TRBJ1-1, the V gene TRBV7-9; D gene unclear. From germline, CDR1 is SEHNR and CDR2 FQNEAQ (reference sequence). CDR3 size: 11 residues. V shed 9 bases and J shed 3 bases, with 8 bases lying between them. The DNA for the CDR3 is TGTGCCAGTTTACAGTACACTGAAGCTTTCTTT. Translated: CASLQYTEAFF. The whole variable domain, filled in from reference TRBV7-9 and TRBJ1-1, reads DTGVSQNPRHKITKRGQNVTFRCDPISEHNRLYWYRQTLGQGPEFLTYFQNEAQLEKSRLLSDRFSAERPKGSFSTLEIQRTEQGDSAMYLCASLQYTEAFFGQGTRLTVV.

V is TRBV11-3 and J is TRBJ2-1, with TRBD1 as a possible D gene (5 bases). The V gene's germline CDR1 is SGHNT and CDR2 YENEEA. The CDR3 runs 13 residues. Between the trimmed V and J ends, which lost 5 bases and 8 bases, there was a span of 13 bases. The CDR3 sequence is CASSLIDRDEQFF. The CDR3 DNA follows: TGTGCCAGCAGCCTCATCGACAGAGATGAGCAGTTCTTC.

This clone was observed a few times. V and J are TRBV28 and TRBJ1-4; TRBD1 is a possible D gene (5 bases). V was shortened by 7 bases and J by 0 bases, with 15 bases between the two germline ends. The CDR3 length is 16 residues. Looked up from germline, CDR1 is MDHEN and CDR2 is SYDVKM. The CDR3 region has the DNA TGTGCCAGCAATCGTGGGGGTTTTGCAACTAATGAAAAACTGTTTTTT. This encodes CASNRGGFATNEKLFF.

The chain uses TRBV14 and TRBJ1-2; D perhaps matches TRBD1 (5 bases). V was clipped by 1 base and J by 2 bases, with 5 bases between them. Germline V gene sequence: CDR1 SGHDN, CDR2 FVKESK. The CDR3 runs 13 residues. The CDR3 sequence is CASSQGTNYGYTF. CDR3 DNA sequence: TGTGCCAGCAGCCAAGGGACAAACTATGGCTACACCTTC.

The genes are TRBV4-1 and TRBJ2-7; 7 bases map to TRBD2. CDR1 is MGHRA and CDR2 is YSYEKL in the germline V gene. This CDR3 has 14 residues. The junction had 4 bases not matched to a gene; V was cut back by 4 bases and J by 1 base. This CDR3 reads CASSPEAGSYEQYF. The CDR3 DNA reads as TGCGCCAGCAGCCCCGAAGCGGGGTCCTACGAGCAGTACTTC.

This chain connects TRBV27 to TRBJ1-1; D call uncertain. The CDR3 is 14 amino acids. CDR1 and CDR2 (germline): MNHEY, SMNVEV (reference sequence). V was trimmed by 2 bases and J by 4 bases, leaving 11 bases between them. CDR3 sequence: CASSLTQLGTEAFF. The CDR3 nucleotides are TGTGCCAGCAGTTTAACTCAGCTAGGCACTGAAGCTTTCTTT.

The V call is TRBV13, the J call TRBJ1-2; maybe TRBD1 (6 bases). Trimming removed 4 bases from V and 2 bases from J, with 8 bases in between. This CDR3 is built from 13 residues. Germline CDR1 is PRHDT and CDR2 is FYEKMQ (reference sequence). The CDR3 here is CASSSQGNYGYTF. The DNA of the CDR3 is TGTGCCAGCAGCTCCCAGGGGAACTATGGCTACACCTTC.

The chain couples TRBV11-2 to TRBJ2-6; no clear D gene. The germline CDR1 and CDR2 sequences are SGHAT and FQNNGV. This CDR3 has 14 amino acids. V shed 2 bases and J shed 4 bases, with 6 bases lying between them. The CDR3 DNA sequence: TGTGCCAGCAGCTTATACGGGGGGGCCAACGTCCTGACTTTC. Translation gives CASSLYGGANVLTF.

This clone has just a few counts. The CDR3 DNA sequence: TGTGCCAGCAGCTTAGATCTCAGTGCTCAGGTGGCCGAGCAGTACTTC. This codes for CASSLDLSAQVAEQYF. The V gene is TRBV7-3, the J gene TRBJ2-7; D is unresolved. CDR1 and CDR2 from the germline V gene are SGHTA and FQGTGA. The CDR3 has 16 amino acids. V was pared by 2 bases and J by 6 bases, with 20 bases between.

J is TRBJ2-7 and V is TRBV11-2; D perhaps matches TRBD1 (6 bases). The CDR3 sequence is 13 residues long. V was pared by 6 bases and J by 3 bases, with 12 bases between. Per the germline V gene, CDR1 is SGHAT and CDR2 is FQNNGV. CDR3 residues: CASSLTGFYEQYF. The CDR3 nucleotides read TGTGCCAGCAGTCTTACAGGGTTCTACGAGCAGTACTTC.

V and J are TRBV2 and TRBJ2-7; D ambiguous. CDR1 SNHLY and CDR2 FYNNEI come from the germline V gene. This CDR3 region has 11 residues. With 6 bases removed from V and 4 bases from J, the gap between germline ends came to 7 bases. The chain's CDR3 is CASSLQYEQYF. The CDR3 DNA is TGTGCCAGCAGCCTACAGTACGAGCAGTACTTC.

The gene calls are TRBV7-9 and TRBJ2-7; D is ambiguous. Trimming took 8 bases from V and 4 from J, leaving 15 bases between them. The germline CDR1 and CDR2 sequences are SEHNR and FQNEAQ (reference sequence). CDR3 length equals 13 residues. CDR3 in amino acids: CASLDTKEYEQYF. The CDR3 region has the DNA TGTGCCAGCCTGGATACGAAGGAATACGAGCAGTACTTC. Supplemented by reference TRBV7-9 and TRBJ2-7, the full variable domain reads DTGVSQNPRHKITKRGQNVTFRCDPISEHNRLYWYRQTLGQGPEFLTYFQNEAQLEKSRLLSDRFSAERPKGSFSTLEIQRTEQGDSAMYLCASLDTKEYEQYFGPGTRLTVT.

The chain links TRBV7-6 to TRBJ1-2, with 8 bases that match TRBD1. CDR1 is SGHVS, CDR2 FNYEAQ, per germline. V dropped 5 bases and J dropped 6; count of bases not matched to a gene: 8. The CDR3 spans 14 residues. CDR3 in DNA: TGTGCCAGCAGCGACCACAGGGGGGGTGATGGCTACACCTTC. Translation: CASSDHRGGDGYTF.

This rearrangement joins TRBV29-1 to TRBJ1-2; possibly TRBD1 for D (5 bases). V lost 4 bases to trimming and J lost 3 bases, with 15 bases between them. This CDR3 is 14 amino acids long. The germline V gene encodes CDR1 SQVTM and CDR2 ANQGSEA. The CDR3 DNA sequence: TGCAGCGTTGCCCTCGGGGGGGTAGACTATGGCTACACCTTC. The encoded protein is CSVALGGVDYGYTF.

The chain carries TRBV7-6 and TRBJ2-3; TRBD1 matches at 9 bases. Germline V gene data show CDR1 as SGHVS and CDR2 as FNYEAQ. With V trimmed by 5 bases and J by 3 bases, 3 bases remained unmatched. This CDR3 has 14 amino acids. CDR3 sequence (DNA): TGTGCCAGCAGCCACGGGACAGGGACAGATACGCAGTATTTT. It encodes CASSHGTGTDTQYF. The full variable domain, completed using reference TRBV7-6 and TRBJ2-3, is GAGVSQSPRYKVTKRGQDVALRCDPISGHVSLYWYRQALGQGPEFLTYFNYEAQQDKSGLPNDRFSAERPEGSISTLTIQRTEQRDSAMYRCASSHGTGTDTQYFGPGTRLTVL.